A single sample gave rise to the 3 T cell receptor beta chains below, sequenced in a study of radiation and T cells in renal cell carcinoma. TCRdb keeps only in-frame clones here, not all; method: immunoSEQ multiplex PCR. The sample has about 78,000 clones, 80% to 90% seen once. Sample time point: blood 4 weeks post-SBRT, at nephrectomy. This sample's treatment: 15 Gy SBRT to primary tumor, nephrectomy 4 weeks later. The specimen was blood, collected from a patient whose treatment included radiotherapy and nephrectomy. The receptors come from a woman aged 65 to 85 with renal cell carcinoma.

The genes are TRBV7-9 and TRBJ2-7, with D unresolved. The V end was cut by 5 bases, the J end by 0 bases, with 11 bases between. Germline loops: CDR1 SEHNR, CDR2 FQNEAQ (reference sequence). This CDR3 comprises 14 residues. The CDR3 region is CASSPTLSSYEQYF. The CDR3 DNA reads as TGTGCCAGCAGCCCGACATTAAGCTCCTACGAGCAGTACTTC.

This clone has more than one count but fewer than ten. The chain has TRBV7-2 and TRBJ1-1; 8 bases are shared with TRBD1. The CDR3 has 15 amino acids. Germline loops: CDR1 SGHTA, CDR2 FQGNSA. Trimming removed 4 bases from V and 1 base from J; junction bases left unmatched: 5. The CDR3 DNA follows: TGTGCCAGCAGCTCCTTGGACAGGGCGAACACTGAAGCTTTCTTT. The encoded protein is CASSSLDRANTEAFF.

The chain uses TRBV4-2 and TRBJ2-2; TRBD1 agrees at 8 bases. Germline CDR1 is LGHNA and CDR2 is YNFKEQ. The CDR3 is 15 amino acids. V gave up 8 bases and J gave up 5 bases; unmatched junction bases: 10. The CDR3 nucleotides read TGTGCCAGCCGGCCGGACAGGGTGGAAACCGGGGAGCTGTTTTTT. Translated: CASRPDRVETGELFF.